The 16 T cell receptor beta chains below were found in one sample sequenced in a study of T cell repertoires in cytomegalovirus infection (dated by TCRdb to between 2017 and 2020). Antigens for these TCRs are unknown. The sequencer listed for this sample is Illumina HiSeq 1500. Through fastp at Q25 and MiXCR, TCRdb rebuilt clones from the public reads, retaining in-frame beta chains. Each entry is one CDR3 protein sequence, shown with its most common DNA and genes. For this sample there are about 920,000 distinct CDR3 sequences; roughly 30% appear just once. The biggest ten clones account for around an eighth of the sample. The treatment or condition label corresponds to: in vitro stimulation with specific CMV peptide epitopes to enrich CMV-specific T cells. The sample was cultured CD8+ T cells from PBMCs, taken from culture after CMV antigen stimulation. Receptors originate from a human donor in good health (CMV status not recorded). Some clones in this sample may be carry-over from other donors' samples.

V usage is TRBV6-1 and J usage is TRBJ2-5; 8 nucleotides match TRBD1. V shed 6 bases and J 14 bases; nucleotides not matched to a gene: 14. CDR1 and CDR2 from the germline V gene are MNHNS and SASEGT. The CDR3 has 13 amino acids. In DNA, the CDR3 is TGTGCCAGCAGCCCGCACCCCCGGGACAGGTTCTACTTC. It encodes CASSPHPRDRFYF.

This clonotype was counted a few times. The chain is built from TRBV5-3 and TRBJ2-1, with D unclear. TRBV5-3 is an ORF for which the function is uncertain. Trimming left V 10 bases short and J 1 base short, with 9 bases between. This CDR3 region has 12 residues. The CDR3 sequence is CAAWDSYNEQFF. The CDR3 DNA sequence: TGTGCCGCTTGGGATTCCTACAATGAGCAGTTCTTC.

This clonotype was seen ten or more times. The CDR3 reads CASSPGGGSYNEQFF. The CDR3 nucleotides read TGTGCCAGCAGCCCGGGTGGGGGCTCCTACAATGAGCAGTTCTTC. The chain combines TRBV7-2 with TRBJ2-1, with D perhaps TRBD1 or TRBD2 (5 bases each). Germline V gene lookup returns CDR1 SGHTA and CDR2 FQGNSA. There are 15 residues in the CDR3. Between the trimmed V and J ends, which lost 5 bases and 0 bases, there was a span of 11 bases. Supplemented by reference TRBV7-2 and TRBJ2-1, the full variable domain reads GAGVSQSPSNKVTEKGKDVELRCDPISGHTALYWYRQSLGQGLEFLIYFQGNSAPDKSGLPSDRFSAERTGGSVSTLTIQRTQQEDSAVYLCASSPGGGSYNEQFFGPGTRLTVL.

This clonotype has at least ten counts. The V and J genes are TRBV6-1 and TRBJ2-3, with 10 bases identical to TRBD2. The CDR3 sequence is 16 residues long. Looked up from germline, CDR1 is MNHNS and CDR2 is SASEGT. The V gene end was trimmed by 6 bases and the J gene end by 5 bases; junction bases not matched to a gene: 11. The CDR3 DNA reads TGTGCCAGCAGCCCCTTAGCGGGGGGAGCTGGAGATACGCAGTATTTT. Its translation is CASSPLAGGAGDTQYF.

This clonotype was detected once. The chain employs TRBV5-1 and TRBJ1-6; 8 nucleotides line up with TRBD1. The V segment lost 3 bases and the J segment 8 bases; nucleotides outside the gene matches: 7. Per germline, CDR1 SGHRS and CDR2 YFSETQ. The CDR3 covers 15 residues. The CDR3 region has the DNA TGCGCCAGCAGCTCGCTGCAGGGGGCCGATTCACCCCTCCACTTT. It is translated as CASSSLQGADSPLHF.

This sequence joins TRBV19 and TRBJ1-5; no firm D call. The CDR3 spans 16 residues. Between the trimmed V and J ends, which lost 0 bases and 2 bases, there was a span of 11 bases. In germline, CDR1 is LNHDA, CDR2 SQIVND (reference sequence). CDR3 residues: CASSIDVSARNQPQHF. The CDR3, as DNA: TGTGCCAGTAGTATAGATGTTTCGGCCCGCAATCAGCCCCAGCATTTT.

This clonotype was seen a handful of times. This chain's CDR3 is CASSFERGASTDTQYF. The DNA for the CDR3 is TGTGCCAGCAGCTTTGAGCGGGGGGCCAGCACAGATACGCAGTATTTT. The chain uses TRBV7-2 and TRBJ2-3, with 9 positions matching TRBD2. Per germline, CDR1 SGHTA and CDR2 FQGNSA. CDR3 length equals 16 residues. J was trimmed by 0 bases and V by 3 bases; bases with no gene match: 4.

This chain uses TRBV18 with TRBJ2-3, with D hard to call. Germline V gene sequence: CDR1 KGHSH, CDR2 LQKENI. The CDR3 consists of 15 residues. V was trimmed by 0 bases and J by 4 bases, leaving 11 bases between them. CDR3 coding DNA: TGTGCCAGCTCACCACCGGACCCGTTGGCAGATACGCAGTATTTT. It encodes CASSPPDPLADTQYF.

The chain recombines TRBV2 with TRBJ2-1; 8 bases are a match to TRBD1. Germline V gene lookup returns CDR1 SNHLY and CDR2 FYNNEI. J was trimmed by 2 bases and V by 1 base; bases with no gene match: 19. CDR3 length: 21 amino acids. CDR3 DNA: TGTGCCAGCAGTGAAGTAATCGGAGCAGGGGGCGCCCCTTTAACCTACAATGAGCAGTTCTTC. Its protein product is CASSEVIGAGGAPLTYNEQFF.

The chain recombines TRBV28 with TRBJ1-1; D gene uncertain. This CDR3 spans 13 amino acids. Trimming stripped 7 bases from V and 3 bases from J, with 12 bases between. The germline gives CDR1 MDHEN, CDR2 SYDVKM. Here the CDR3 reads CASTFHGDTEAFF. CDR3 nucleotides: TGTGCCAGCACCTTCCACGGGGACACTGAAGCTTTCTTT.

This clonotype appeared a few times. The chain recombines TRBV14 with TRBJ2-7; 11 bases agree with TRBD1. This CDR3 is built from 16 residues. V gave up 0 bases and J gave up 3 bases; unmatched junction bases: 4. CDR1 and CDR2 from the germline V gene are SGHDN and FVKESK. The CDR3, as DNA: TGTGCCAGCAGCCAAGATGGGGGGACAGGGGGCTACGAGCAGTACTTC. This gives the protein CASSQDGGTGGYEQYF.

The chain joins TRBV7-9 to TRBJ2-1; no firm D call. V lost 0 bases, J lost 7 bases, and 10 bases lay in between. The germline V gene encodes CDR1 SEHNR and CDR2 FQNEAQ (reference sequence). The CDR3 totals 14 residues. DNA for the CDR3: TGTGCCAGCAGCTTAGCTCTCGGTAATAATGAGCAGTTCTTC. Protein product: CASSLALGNNEQFF. Supplemented by reference TRBV7-9 and TRBJ2-1, the full variable domain reads DTGVSQNPRHKITKRGQNVTFRCDPISEHNRLYWYRQTLGQGPEFLTYFQNEAQLEKSRLLSDRFSAERPKGSFSTLEIQRTEQGDSAMYLCASSLALGNNEQFFGPGTRLTVL.

This clonotype was seen repeatedly, ten times or more. This sequence joins TRBV7-2 and TRBJ1-2, with TRBD1 as a possible D gene (5 bases). Germline V gene lookup returns CDR1 SGHTA and CDR2 FQGNSA. V gave up 5 bases and J gave up 3 bases, with 13 bases separating them. The CDR3 contains 14 residues. DNA of the CDR3: TGTGCCAGCAGCCAGCAGGGTTTCGACTATGGCTACACCTTC. This encodes CASSQQGFDYGYTF.

The chain links TRBV4-1 to TRBJ2-7; either TRBD1 or TRBD2 may supply D (6 bases each). V lost 4 bases and J 6 bases, leaving 22 bases between the germline ends. CDR3 length: 16 residues. The germline CDR1 and CDR2 sequences are MGHRA and YSYEKL. The CDR3 region is CASSLTSWGAGSEQYV. DNA of the CDR3: TGCGCCAGCAGCCTCACTAGCTGGGGGGCGGGGAGCGAGCAGTACGTC.

This rearrangement joins TRBV5-5 to TRBJ2-2; D may be TRBD2 (6 bases). CDR3 length: 18 amino acids. Germline V gives CDR1 SGHKS, CDR2 YYEKEE (reference sequence). Trimming cost V 0 bases and J 4 bases, with 19 bases left between them. The CDR3 DNA is TGTGCCAGCAGCTTGGTCCCGGACCGGGGGATTGTCACCGGGGAGCTGTTTTTT. Translated, it gives CASSLVPDRGIVTGELFF. The variable domain in full, completed from reference TRBV5-5 and TRBJ2-2, reads DAGVTQSPTHLIKTRGQQVTLRCSPISGHKSVSWYQQVLGQGPQFIFQYYEKEERGRGNFPDRFSARQFPNYSSELNVNALLLGDSALYLCASSLVPDRGIVTGELFFGEGSRLTVL.

V gene TRBV5-1 combines with J gene TRBJ2-7; TRBD1 matches 7 bases. The CDR3 is 15 residues long. Trimming took 2 bases from V and 1 from J; bases not matched to a gene: 6. The germline CDR1 and CDR2 sequences are SGHRS and YFSETQ. The CDR3 here is CASSLRDSRSYEQYF. As DNA, the CDR3 is TGCGCCAGCAGCTTACGGGACAGTAGATCCTACGAGCAGTACTTC.